This T cell receptor beta chain was obtained from a study of beta chain features in type 1 diabetes (dated by TCRdb to 2016 to 2019). With regard to the full study: Mean age, gender distribution, total cell number and subset yield did not differ between patients and healthy donors. The study compared TCRB repertoires of sorted circulating CD4+ T cell subsets between recently diagnosed type 1 diabetes patients and matched healthy donors. Whereas all 30 or so donors provided naive and central memory subsets, regulatory and stem cell-like memory subsets were isolated from just 8 patients and roughly eight healthy donors. A total of roughly 98,000,000 sorted cells were examined across all samples, and RNA yield correlated strongly with the number of cells per subset.

The paper's findings and limits, for the study overall: The naive, central memory and regulatory TCRB repertoires appeared to resemble one another more closely among patients than among healthy donors. Because cDNA was sequenced instead of genomic DNA, activated cells with high expression could be over-represented, although the groups did not differ in activation or CD3 levels. At VDJ recombination sites, type 1 diabetes patients had fewer insertions and more deleted nucleotides, which implies abnormalities in thymic rearrangement. In all four CD4+ subsets, TCRB CDR3 length was moderately but significantly shorter in type 1 diabetes patients. Because small numbers of individuals were included in the HLA sub-analyses, any influence of HLA type on TCRB rearrangement was left unresolved. Shorter templates might be favored by PCR, yet because patient and control samples were amplified and corrected together, any such skew would affect both groups equally.

This clone was recorded a few times. No cognate antigen has been identified for it. One base away there is no much larger clone; base qualities are not given. V and J lose 3 bases and 0 bases, and a span of 6 bases separates them. CDR1 and CDR2 are drawn from the germline V gene: SGDLS, YYNGEE. The CDR3 has 13 amino acids, counting the end cysteine and phenylalanine. The read is trimmed to its CDR3 DNA, 39 bases read in frame from base 1. The High Capacity cDNA Reverse Transcription Kit was used to reverse transcribe all of the isolated RNA, meaning that expressed TCRB transcripts were what got sequenced. Deep immunoSEQ sequencing was performed on naive, central memory and regulatory T cell samples, with an average of roughly 3.6 million total reads per sample. Sorted cells were lysed in RLT buffer, and RNA was extracted using DNase-treated RNeasy Micro or Mini kits according to cell number. To prevent cross-contamination, each cell subset was processed individually, whereas patient and healthy donor samples were processed jointly. The immunoSEQ multiplex PCR was used to amplify TCRB sequences from cDNA, generating 87-bp fragments that spanned the CDR3 region. Amplicons were sequenced on the Illumina HiSeq platform. The original methods were these. PCR bias was corrected computationally using synthetic template baselines, and reads within Hamming distance 2 were collapsed, with unmergeable singletons discarded. By aligning reads against IMGT, V, D and J genes, CDR3 length, and insertions or deletions at six rearrangement sites were assigned. Within each subset, clonotype counts were normalized to sorted cell number, after which true diversity and Gini coefficients were computed with the tcR R package. The overlap coefficient, calculated on TCRB nucleotide sequences, was used to quantify repertoire sharing. Out-of-frame TCRB sequences from naive cells were analyzed as a proxy for the pre-selection repertoire. TCRdb holds this immuneACCESS table with in-frame rearrangements only. Some clones are missing; in checked studies, unresolved V genes explain under half, and the rest has no known cause. V, J and clone size were drawn from that table, and D and trimming were deduced from the DNA. The sample records about 250,000 clones, 12% to 15% of which are singletons. About 0.024% of the sample lies in the top ten.

From each donor, a single peripheral blood sample of around 0.12 L on average was drawn into heparinised tubes. Using a panel that included CD45RO, CCR7, CD25, CD127, CD95 and CD27, naive, central memory, regulatory and stem cell-like memory CD4+ T cells were sorted on a BD FACSAria II. A purity above 95% was achieved for all sorted populations. Right away, PBMCs were isolated by Lymphoprep density gradient centrifugation and were stained directly, with no culture step. To minimize batch effects, samples were stained and sorted in pairs, one healthy donor with one patient per experiment. The clonotype originates from a woman aged 40 to 55 in good health. The rearranged segments are TRBV9 and TRBJ1-1; confidence is insufficient to name the D gene. Specimen: naive CD4+ T cells from blood. What the cell subset or site label conveys for this sample: true naive CD4+ T cells. The DNA reads as follows: TGTGCCAGCAGCGGCACACTGAACACTGAAGCTTTCTTT. It translates to CASSGTLNTEAFF.